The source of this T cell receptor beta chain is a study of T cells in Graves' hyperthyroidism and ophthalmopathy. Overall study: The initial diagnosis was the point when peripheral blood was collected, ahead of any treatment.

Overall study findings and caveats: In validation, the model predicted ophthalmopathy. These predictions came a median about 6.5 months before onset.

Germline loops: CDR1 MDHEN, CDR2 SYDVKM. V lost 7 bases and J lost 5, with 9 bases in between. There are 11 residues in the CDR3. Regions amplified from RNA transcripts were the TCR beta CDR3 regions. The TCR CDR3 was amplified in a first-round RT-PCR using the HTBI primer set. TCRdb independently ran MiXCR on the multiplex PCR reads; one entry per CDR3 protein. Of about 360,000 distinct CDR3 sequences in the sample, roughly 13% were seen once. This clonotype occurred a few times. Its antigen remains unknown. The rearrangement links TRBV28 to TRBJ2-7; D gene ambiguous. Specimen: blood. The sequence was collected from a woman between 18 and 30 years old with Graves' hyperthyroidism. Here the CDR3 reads CASKDFHEQYF. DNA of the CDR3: TGTGCCAGCAAAGATTTTCACGAGCAGTACTTC.